The rows below give T cell receptor beta chains drawn from one sample of a study of beta chain features in type 1 diabetes. Libraries were prepared by immunoSEQ multiplex PCR; TCRdb keeps only in-frame clonotypes and omits some of them. The repertoire holds roughly 450,000 clones, with around 10% as singletons. The sample comprised naive CD4+ T cells from blood. The origin of the receptors is a woman in her late teens or twenties in good health. Both conserved end residues are part of each CDR3. A D gene is named only where the DNA matches it firmly. Clone size is not always given. Where it is, it says once, few, many or a class for expanded clones.

cdr3_length d_call j_call clone_size v_call cdr3_nt cdr3_aa
15 . TRBJ1-3 few TRBV7-2 TGTGCCAGCAGTCCAATGCGACCAGCAGGGAACACCATATATTTT CASSPMRPAGNTIYF
17 TRBD1 TRBJ1-4 . TRBV30 TGTGCCTGGAGTGCCTTGGGACAGGGGGTTTTTAATGAAAAACTGTTTTTT CAWSALGQGVFNEKLFF
13 TRBD2 TRBJ2-5 . TRBV7-2 TGTGCCAGCATCCGCGGGGGAGGAGAGACCCAGTACTTC CASIRGGGETQYF
15 TRBD1 TRBJ2-1 . TRBV15 TGTGCCACCAGCAGGGCCCGGACAGGAAACAATGAGCAGTTCTTC CATSRARTGNNEQFF
15 . TRBJ2-1 . TRBV23-1 TGCGCCAGCACCTTAACGCTCCCGAGGGGGCGGGAACCCCTCTTC CASTLTLPRGREPLF
16 . TRBJ2-5 . TRBV25-1 TGTGCCAGCAGTGAATATGGGACCCGGGATTGGGAGACCCAGTACTTC CASSEYGTRDWETQYF
15 . TRBJ1-2 . TRBV6-1 TGTGCCAGCTACTACAACCCGGGAGCCCCCTATGGCTACACCTTC CASYYNPGAPYGYTF
16 . TRBJ1-5 few TRBV4-3 TGCGCCAGCAGCCCTGGACGTGGGGGGCAGAATCAGCCCCAGCATTTT CASSPGRGGQNQPQHF
13 . TRBJ1-1 few TRBV4-3 TGCGCCAGCAGCCTCCAGGTGAACACTGAAGCTTTCTTT CASSLQVNTEAFF
15 . TRBJ2-7 . TRBV5-6 TGTGCCAGCAGCTTGGCACAGGGAGGCTCCTACGAGCAGTACTTC CASSLAQGGSYEQYF
15 . TRBJ1-5 few TRBV7-8 TGTGCCAGCAGCTTACGTCTAGGGGAACATCAGCCCCAGCATTTT CASSLRLGEHQPQHF
13 . TRBJ2-4 few TRBV7-2 TGTGCCAGCAGCTTTGGCAGTGGGAGGCCGTCGGACTTC CASSFGSGRPSDF
19 . TRBJ2-3 . TRBV10-3 TGTGCCATCAGGGGGACCGGGACTCAGCTAACTCAACCCACAGATACGCAGTATTTT CAIRGTGTQLTQPTDTQYF
15 TRBD2 TRBJ2-3 few TRBV5-1 TGCGCCAGCAGTCGGCTAGCGGGAGACACAGATACGCAGTATTTT CASSRLAGDTDTQYF
12 . TRBJ1-2 . TRBV5-1 TGCGCCAGCAGCCGCGAAAACTATGGCTACACCTTC CASSRENYGYTF
16 TRBD2 TRBJ2-2 . TRBV7-9 TGTGCCAGCAGCCTCCTAGCGGGAGGAAACACCGGGGAGCTGTTTTTT CASSLLAGGNTGELFF
12 . TRBJ2-5 few TRBV28 TGTGCCAGCAGAACCCCCATGCAGACCCAGTACTTC CASRTPMQTQYF
15 . TRBJ1-4 few TRBV9 TGTGCCAGCAGCCCCAGGCCGGGAGTTAATGAAAAACTGTTTTTT CASSPRPGVNEKLFF
15 TRBD2 TRBJ2-1 . TRBV5-1 TGCGCCAGCAGTCCAGCGGGAGTCCTTCTCGAAGGGCAGTTCTTC CASSPAGVLLEGQFF
15 TRBD2 TRBJ2-3 few TRBV6-1 TGTGCCAGCAGGGAAGCGGGAGTTGGCACAGATACGCAGTATTTT CASREAGVGTDTQYF
15 . TRBJ2-3 few TRBV5-4 TGTGCCAGCAGCTTGGGTGGGATTGGAACAGATACGCAGTATTTT CASSLGGIGTDTQYF
14 TRBD1 TRBJ1-3 . TRBV5-4 TGTGCCAGCAGCTTAGACAGGGACGGGAACACCATATATTTT CASSLDRDGNTIYF
13 . TRBJ2-1 . TRBV14 TGTGCCAGCAGCCAAGTTGGGGGCCTGGCGCAGTTCTTC CASSQVGGLAQFF
12 . TRBJ2-3 . TRBV5-1 TGCGCCAGCAGCTGGGAGGCAGATACGCAGTATTTT CASSWEADTQYF
18 TRBD2 TRBJ2-1 few TRBV7-3 TGTGCCAGCAGCTCGCTTGACCCCCGCCAGCGGGAGGATGATGAGCAGTTCTTC CASSSLDPRQREDDEQFF
12 . TRBJ1-1 . TRBV10-3 TGTGCCATCAGTGAAGGTGTAACTGAAGCTTTCTTT CAISEGVTEAFF
16 TRBD1 TRBJ2-3 . TRBV4-3 TGCGCCAGCAGCCAACAGACAGGGGGCCACGCAGATACGCAGTATTTT CASSQQTGGHADTQYF
14 . TRBJ2-1 . TRBV6-6 TGTGCCAGCAGGCGGCCCGACAGAGACAATGAGCAGTTCTTC CASRRPDRDNEQFF
14 . TRBJ1-1 . TRBV7-6 TGTGCCAGCAGCTTACAGTCGAGGGACACTGAAGCTTTCTTT CASSLQSRDTEAFF